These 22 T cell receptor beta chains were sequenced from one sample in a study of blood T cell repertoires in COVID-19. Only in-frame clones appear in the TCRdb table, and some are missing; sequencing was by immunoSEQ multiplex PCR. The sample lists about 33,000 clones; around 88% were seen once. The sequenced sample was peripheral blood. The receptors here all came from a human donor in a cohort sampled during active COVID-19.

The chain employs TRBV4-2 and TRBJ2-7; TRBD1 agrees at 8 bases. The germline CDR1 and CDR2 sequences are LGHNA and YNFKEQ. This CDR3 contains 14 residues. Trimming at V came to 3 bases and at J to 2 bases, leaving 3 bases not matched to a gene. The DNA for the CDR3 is TGTGCCAGCAGCCAGACAGGGGACACCTACGAGCAGTACTTC. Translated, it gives CASSQTGDTYEQYF.

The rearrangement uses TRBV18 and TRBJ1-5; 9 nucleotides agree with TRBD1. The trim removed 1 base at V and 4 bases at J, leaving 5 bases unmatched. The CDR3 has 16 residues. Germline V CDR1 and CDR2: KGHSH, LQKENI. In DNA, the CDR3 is TGTGCCAGCTCACCACTGACAGGGGGACAGAATCAGCCCCAGCATTTT. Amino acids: CASSPLTGGQNQPQHF.

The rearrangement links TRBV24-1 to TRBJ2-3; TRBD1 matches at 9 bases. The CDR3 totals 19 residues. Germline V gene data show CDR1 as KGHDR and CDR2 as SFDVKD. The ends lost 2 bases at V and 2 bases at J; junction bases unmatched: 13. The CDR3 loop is CATSDSGQGPLRSTDTQYF. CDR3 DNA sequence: TGTGCCACCAGTGATTCGGGACAGGGACCTCTTCGCTCCACAGATACGCAGTATTTT.

CDR3 loop: CASSRAGASYNEQFF. The CDR3 DNA is TGTGCCAGTAGTAGAGCGGGGGCCTCCTACAATGAGCAGTTCTTC. The chain recombines TRBV19 with TRBJ2-1; TRBD2 agrees at 8 bases. Germline V CDR1 and CDR2: LNHDA, SQIVND (reference sequence). Trimming took 4 bases from V and 0 from J; bases not matched to a gene: 2. This CDR3 has 15 amino acids.

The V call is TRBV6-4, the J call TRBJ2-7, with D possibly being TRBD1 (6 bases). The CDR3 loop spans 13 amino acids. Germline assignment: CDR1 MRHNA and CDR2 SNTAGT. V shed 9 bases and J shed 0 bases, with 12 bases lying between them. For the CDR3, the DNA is TGTGCCAGGGCGACAGGCGGCTCCTACGAGCAGTACTTC. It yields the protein CARATGGSYEQYF.

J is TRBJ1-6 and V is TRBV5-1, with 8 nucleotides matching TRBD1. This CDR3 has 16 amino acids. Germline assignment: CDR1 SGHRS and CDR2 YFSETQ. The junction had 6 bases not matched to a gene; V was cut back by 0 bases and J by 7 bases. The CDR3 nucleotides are TGCGCCAGCAGCTTGGATCTAGGGACAGGCAATTCACCCCTCCACTTT. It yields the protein CASSLDLGTGNSPLHF.

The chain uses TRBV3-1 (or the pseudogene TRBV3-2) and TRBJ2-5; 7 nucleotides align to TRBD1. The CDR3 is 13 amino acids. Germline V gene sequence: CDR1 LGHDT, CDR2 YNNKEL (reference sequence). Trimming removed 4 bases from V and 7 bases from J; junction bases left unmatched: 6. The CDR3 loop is CASSPPRQGTQYF. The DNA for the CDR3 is TGTGCCAGCAGCCCACCTCGACAGGGGACCCAGTACTTC.

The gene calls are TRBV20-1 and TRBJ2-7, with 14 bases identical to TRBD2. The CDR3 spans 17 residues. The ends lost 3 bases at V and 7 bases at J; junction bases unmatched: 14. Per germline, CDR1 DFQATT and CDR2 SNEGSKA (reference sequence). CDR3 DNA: TGCAGTGCTAGTGGAGGGGGGACTAGCGGGAGTACGGCAGAGCAGTACTTC. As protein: CSASGGGTSGSTAEQYF.

CDR3 in DNA: TGTGCCAGTACAGCGTACAGGGGCCACAATGAGCAGTTCTTC. As protein: CASTAYRGHNEQFF. The V gene is TRBV19, the J gene TRBJ2-1; the match to TRBD1 covers 7 bases. The CDR3 is made up of 14 amino acids. CDR1 LNHDA and CDR2 SQIVND come from the germline V gene (reference sequence). After removal of 7 bases from V and 5 bases from J, the junction contained 8 bases not matched to a gene.

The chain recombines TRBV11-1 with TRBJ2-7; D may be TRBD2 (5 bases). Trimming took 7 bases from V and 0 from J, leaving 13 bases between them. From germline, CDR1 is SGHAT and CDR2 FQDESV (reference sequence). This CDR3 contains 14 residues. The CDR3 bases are TGTGCCAGCACTGCGGGCCCCGTCTCCTACGAGCAGTACTTC. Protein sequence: CASTAGPVSYEQYF. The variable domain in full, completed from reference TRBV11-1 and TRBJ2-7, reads EAEVAQSPRYKITEKSQAVAFWCDPISGHATLYWYRQILGQGPELLVQFQDESVVDDSQLPKDRFSAERLKGVDSTLKIQPAELGDSAMYLCASTAGPVSYEQYFGPGTRLTVT.

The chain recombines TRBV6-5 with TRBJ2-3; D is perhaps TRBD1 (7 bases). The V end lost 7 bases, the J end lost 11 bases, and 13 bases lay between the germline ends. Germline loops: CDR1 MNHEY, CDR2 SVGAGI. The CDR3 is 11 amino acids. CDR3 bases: TGTGCCAGCATGTTCAGGGGGGAGCAGTATTTT. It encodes CASMFRGEQYF.

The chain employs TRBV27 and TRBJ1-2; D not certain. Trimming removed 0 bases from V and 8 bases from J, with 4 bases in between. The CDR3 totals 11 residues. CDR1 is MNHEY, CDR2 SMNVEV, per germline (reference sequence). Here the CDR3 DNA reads TGTGCCAGCAGTTTATCCGGGGGCTACACCTTC. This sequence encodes CASSLSGGYTF.

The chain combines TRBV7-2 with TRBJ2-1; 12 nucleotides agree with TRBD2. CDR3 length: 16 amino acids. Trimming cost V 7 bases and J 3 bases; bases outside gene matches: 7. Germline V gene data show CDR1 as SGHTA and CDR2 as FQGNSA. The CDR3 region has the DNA TGTGCCAGCACAAACGGACTAGCGGGGAGCTACAATGAGCAGTTCTTC. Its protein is CASTNGLAGSYNEQFF.

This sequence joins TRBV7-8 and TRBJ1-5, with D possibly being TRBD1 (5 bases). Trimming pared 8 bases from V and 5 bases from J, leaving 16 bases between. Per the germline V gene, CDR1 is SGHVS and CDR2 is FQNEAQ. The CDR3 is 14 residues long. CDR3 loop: CASGVGGDYQPQHF. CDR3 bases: TGTGCCAGCGGTGTTGGGGGGGACTATCAGCCCCAGCATTTT. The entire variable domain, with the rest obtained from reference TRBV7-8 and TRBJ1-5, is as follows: GAGVSQSPRYKVAKRGQDVALRCDPISGHVSLFWYQQALGQGPEFLTYFQNEAQLDKSGLPSDRFFAERPEGSVSTLKIQRTQQEDSAVYLCASGVGGDYQPQHFGDGTRLSIL.

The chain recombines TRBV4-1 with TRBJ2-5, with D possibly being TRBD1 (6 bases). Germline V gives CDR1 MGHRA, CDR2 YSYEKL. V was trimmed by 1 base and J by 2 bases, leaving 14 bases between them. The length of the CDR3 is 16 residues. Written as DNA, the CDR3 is TGCGCCAGCAGCCAAGGACCGATTGGACAGCAAGAGACCCAGTACTTC. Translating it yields CASSQGPIGQQETQYF.

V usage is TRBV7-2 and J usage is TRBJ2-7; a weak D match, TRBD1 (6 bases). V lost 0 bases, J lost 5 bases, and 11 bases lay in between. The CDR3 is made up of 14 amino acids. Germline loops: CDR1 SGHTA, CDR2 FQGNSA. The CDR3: CASSLAGADDEQYF. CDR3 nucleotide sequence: TGTGCCAGCAGCTTAGCGGGGGCAGACGACGAGCAGTACTTC.

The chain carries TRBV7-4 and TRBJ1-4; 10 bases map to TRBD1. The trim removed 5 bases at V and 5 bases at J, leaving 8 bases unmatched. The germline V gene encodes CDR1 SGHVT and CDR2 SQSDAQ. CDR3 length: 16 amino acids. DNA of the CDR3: TGTGCCAGCAGCGTCCGGGACAGGGGATTGAATGAAAAACTGTTTTTT. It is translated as CASSVRDRGLNEKLFF.

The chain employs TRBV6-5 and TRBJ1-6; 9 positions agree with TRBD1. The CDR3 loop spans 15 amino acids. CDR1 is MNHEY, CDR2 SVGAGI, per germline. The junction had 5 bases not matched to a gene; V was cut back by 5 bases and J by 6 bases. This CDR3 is CASSRPGQGNSPLHF. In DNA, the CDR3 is TGTGCCAGCAGTAGACCGGGACAGGGTAATTCACCCCTCCACTTT.

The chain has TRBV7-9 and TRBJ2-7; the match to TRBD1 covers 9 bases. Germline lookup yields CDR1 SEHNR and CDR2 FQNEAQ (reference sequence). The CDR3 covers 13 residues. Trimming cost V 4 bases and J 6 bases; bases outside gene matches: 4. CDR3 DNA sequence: TGTGCCAGCAGCTCCGGACAGGGGCCCGAGCAGTACTTC. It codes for CASSSGQGPEQYF.

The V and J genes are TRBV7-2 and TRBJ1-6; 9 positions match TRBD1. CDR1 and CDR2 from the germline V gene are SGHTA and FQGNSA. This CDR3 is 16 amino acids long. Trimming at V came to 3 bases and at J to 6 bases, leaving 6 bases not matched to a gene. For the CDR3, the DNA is TGTGCCAGCAGCTTCACCTCGGACAGGGGTAATTCACCCCTCCACTTT. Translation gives CASSFTSDRGNSPLHF. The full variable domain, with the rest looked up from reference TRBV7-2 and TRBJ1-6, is GAGVSQSPSNKVTEKGKDVELRCDPISGHTALYWYRQSLGQGLEFLIYFQGNSAPDKSGLPSDRFSAERTGGSVSTLTIQRTQQEDSAVYLCASSFTSDRGNSPLHFGNGTRLTVT.

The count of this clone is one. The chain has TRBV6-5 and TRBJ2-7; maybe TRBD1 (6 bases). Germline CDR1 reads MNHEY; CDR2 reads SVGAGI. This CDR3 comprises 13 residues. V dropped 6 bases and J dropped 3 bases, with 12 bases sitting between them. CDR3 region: CASRRLQGYEQYF. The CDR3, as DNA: TGTGCCAGCAGACGCCTACAGGGCTACGAGCAGTACTTC.

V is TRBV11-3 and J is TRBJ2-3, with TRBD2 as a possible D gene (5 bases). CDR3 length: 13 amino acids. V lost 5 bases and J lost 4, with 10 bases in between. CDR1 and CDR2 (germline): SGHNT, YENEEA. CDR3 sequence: CASSAGGSDTQYF. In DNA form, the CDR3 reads TGTGCCAGCAGCGCAGGCGGGTCAGATACGCAGTATTTT. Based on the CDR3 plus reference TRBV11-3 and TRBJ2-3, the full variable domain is EAGVVQSPRYKIIEKKQPVAFWCNPISGHNTLYWYLQNLGQGPELLIRYENEEAVDDSQLPKDRFSAERLKGVDSTLKIQPAELGDSAVYLCASSAGGSDTQYFGPGTRLTVL.